This TCR beta chain was documented in a study of cytomegalovirus exposure and HLA in healthy donors. PCR used 60 Vbeta primers and 13 Jbeta primers. The data were produced by immunoSEQ multiplex PCR, yet TCRdb's version contains in-frame clones alone and is incomplete. The data contain about 120,000 clones, 77% of them seen just once; the ten biggest clones take up approximately 6.3%. Between the trimmed V and J ends, which lost 7 bases and 6 bases, there was a span of 16 bases. The CDR3 has 14 residues. Germline values: CDR1 LNHDA, CDR2 SQIVND (reference sequence). About this clone itself: As yet, its antigen is unknown.

The study's findings and limits: A missense DCLRE1C variant was associated with V- and J-gene trimming of TCR beta chains in a later analysis, and an independent cohort replicated the association. Later work associated 17,000 or so TCR beta sequences with HLA alleles at 0.05 false discovery rate. Specific recognition of CMV antigens was confirmed in vitro for a few chains (all CMV-associated).

The sequencing sample was made of PBMCs. The clonotype comes from a man younger than 30 in good health and CMV-seropositive. The V gene is TRBV19, the J gene TRBJ2-4, with a possible D match to TRBD1 (5 bases). CDR3 loop: CASTVGLRGNIQYF. The CDR3 DNA sequence: TGTGCCAGTACAGTGGGGTTAAGGGGAAACATTCAGTACTTC. The entire variable domain, with the rest obtained from reference TRBV19 and TRBJ2-4, is as follows: DGGITQSPKYLFRKEGQNVTLSCEQNLNHDAMYWYRQDPGQGLRLIYYSQIVNDFQKGDIAEGYSVSREKKESFPLTVTSAQKNPTAFYLCASTVGLRGNIQYFGAGTRLSVL.